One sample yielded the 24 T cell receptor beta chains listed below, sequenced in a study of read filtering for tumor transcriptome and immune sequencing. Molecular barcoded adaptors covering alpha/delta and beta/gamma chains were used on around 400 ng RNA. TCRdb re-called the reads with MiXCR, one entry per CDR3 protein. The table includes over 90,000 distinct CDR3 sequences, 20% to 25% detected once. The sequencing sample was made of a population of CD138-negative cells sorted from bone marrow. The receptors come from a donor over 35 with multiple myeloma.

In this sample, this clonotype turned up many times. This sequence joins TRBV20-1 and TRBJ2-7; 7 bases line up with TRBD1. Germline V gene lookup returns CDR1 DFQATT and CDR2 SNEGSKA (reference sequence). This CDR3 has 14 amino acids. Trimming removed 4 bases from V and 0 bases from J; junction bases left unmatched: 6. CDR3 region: CSATTQGVSYEQYF. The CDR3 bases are TGCAGTGCTACAACTCAGGGGGTCTCCTACGAGCAGTACTTC.

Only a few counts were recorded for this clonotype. The chain's CDR3 is CASKVQGRINTEAFF. The DNA of the CDR3 is TGTGCCAGCAAAGTCCAGGGCCGGATAAACACTGAAGCTTTCTTT. V and J are TRBV6-2 or TRBV6-3 and TRBJ1-1; D may be TRBD1 (5 bases). CDR3 size: 15 residues. CDR1 is MNHEY and CDR2 is SVGEGT in the germline V gene. V lost 7 bases and J 2 bases, leaving 17 bases between the germline ends.

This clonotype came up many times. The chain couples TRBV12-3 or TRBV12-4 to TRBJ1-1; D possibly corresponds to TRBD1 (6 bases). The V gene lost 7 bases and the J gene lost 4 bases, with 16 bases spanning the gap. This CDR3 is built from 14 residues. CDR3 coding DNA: TGTGCCAGCATCCTTGGGGGCTCTGCCACTGAAGCTTTCTTT. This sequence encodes CASILGGSATEAFF.

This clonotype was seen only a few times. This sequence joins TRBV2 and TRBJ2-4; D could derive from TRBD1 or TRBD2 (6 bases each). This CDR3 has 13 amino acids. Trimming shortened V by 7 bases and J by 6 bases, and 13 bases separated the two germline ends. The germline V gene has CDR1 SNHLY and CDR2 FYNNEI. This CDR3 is CASNRGPGNIQYF. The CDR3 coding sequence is TGTGCCAGCAATCGGGGGCCCGGAAACATTCAGTACTTC.

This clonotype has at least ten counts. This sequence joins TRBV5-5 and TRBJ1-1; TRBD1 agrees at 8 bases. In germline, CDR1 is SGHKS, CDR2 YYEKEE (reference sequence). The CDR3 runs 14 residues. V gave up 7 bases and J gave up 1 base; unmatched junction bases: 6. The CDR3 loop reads CASHRGGTNTEAFF. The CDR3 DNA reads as TGTGCCAGCCACAGGGGGGGCACGAACACTGAAGCTTTCTTT. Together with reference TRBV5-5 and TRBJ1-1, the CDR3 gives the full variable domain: DAGVTQSPTHLIKTRGQQVTLRCSPISGHKSVSWYQQVLGQGPQFIFQYYEKEERGRGNFPDRFSARQFPNYSSELNVNALLLGDSALYLCASHRGGTNTEAFFGQGTRLTVV.

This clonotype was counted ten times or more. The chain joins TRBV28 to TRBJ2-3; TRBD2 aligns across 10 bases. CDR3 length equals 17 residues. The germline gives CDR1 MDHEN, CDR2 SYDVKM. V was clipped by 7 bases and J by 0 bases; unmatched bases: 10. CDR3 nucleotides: TGTGCCAGCATCCCTTTTGTTAGCGGGGGGAGCACAGATACGCAGTATTTT. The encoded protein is CASIPFVSGGSTDTQYF.

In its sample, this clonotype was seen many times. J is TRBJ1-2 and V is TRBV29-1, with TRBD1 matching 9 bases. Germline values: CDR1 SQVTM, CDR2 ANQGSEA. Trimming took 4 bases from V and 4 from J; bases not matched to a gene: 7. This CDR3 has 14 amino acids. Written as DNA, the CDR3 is TGCAGCGTTGTCGGGGACAGGGAAGGCTATGGCTACACCTTC. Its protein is CSVVGDREGYGYTF.

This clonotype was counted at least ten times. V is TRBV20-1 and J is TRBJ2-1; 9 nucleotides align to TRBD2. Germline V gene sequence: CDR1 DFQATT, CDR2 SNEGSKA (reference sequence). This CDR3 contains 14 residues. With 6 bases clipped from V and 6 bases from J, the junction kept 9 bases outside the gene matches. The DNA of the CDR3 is TGCAGTGCGGAACCGGGACTAGCAAGCAATGAGCAGTTCTTC. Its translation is CSAEPGLASNEQFF.

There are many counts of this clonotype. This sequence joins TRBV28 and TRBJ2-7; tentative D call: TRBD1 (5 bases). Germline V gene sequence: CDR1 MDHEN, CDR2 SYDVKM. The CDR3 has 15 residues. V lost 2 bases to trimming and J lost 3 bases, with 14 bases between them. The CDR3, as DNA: TGTGCCAGCAGTTTACTGGGCCAGGGAAACTACGAGCAGTACTTC. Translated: CASSLLGQGNYEQYF. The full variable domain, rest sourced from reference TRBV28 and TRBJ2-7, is DVKVTQSSRYLVKRTGEKVFLECVQDMDHENMFWYRQDPGLGLRLIYFSYDVKMKEKGDIPEGYSVSREKKERFSLILESASTNQTSMYLCASSLLGQGNYEQYFGPGTRLTVT.

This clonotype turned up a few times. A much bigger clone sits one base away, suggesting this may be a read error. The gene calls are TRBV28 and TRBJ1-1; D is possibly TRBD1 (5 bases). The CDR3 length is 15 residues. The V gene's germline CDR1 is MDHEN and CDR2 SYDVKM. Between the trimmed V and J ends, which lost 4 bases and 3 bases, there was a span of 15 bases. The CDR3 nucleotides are TGTGCCAGCAGTTCCCCCGGGGGGGGGGACACTGAAGCTTTCTTT. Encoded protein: CASSSPGGGDTEAFF.

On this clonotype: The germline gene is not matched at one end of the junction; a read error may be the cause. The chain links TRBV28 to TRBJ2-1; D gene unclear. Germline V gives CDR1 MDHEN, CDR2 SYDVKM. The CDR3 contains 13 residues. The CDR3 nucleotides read TGTGCCAGCAGTTCAACAAATACGAGTGAGCAGCTCTTC. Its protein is CASSSTNTSEQLF.

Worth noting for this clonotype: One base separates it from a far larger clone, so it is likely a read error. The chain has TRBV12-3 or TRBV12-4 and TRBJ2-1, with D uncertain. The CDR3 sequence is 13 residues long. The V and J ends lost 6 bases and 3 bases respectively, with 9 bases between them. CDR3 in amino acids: CASRVLFYNEQFF. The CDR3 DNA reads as TGTGCCAGCAGGGTCTTATTCTACAATGAGCAGTTCTTC.

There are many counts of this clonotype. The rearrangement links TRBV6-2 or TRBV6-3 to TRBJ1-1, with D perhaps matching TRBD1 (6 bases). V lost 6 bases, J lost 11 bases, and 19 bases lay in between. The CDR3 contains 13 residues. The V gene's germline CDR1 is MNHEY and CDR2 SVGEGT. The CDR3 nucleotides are TGTGCCAGCAGATTACAGGGCCTAGTCGACGCTTTCTTT. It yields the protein CASRLQGLVDAFF.

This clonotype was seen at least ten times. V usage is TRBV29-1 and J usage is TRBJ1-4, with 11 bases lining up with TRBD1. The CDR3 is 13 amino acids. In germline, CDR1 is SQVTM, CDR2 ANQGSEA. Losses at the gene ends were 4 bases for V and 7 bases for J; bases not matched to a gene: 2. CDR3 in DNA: TGCAGCGTTGGAGGGACAGGGGGTGAAAAACTGTTTTTT. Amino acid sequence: CSVGGTGGEKLFF.

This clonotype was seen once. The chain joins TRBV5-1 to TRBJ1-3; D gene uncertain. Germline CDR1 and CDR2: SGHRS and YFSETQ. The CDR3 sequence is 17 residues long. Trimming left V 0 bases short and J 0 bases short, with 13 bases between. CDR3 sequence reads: CASSLGNPSVSGNTIYF. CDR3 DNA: TGCGCCAGCAGCTTGGGGAACCCATCTGTCTCTGGAAACACCATATATTTT.

CDR3 region: CASGPMTSRETQYF. The CDR3 bases are TGTGCCAGCGGCCCCATGACCTCCCGGGAGACCCAGTACTTC. This chain uses TRBV7-9 with TRBJ2-5; D gene uncertain. Between the trimmed V and J ends, which lost 8 bases and 5 bases, there was a span of 18 bases. The length of the CDR3 is 14 residues. Germline V CDR1 and CDR2: SEHNR, FQNEAQ (reference sequence). Full variable domain (rest looked up from reference TRBV7-9 and TRBJ2-5): DTGVSQNPRHKITKRGQNVTFRCDPISEHNRLYWYRQTLGQGPEFLTYFQNEAQLEKSRLLSDRFSAERPKGSFSTLEIQRTEQGDSAMYLCASGPMTSRETQYFGPGTRLLVL.

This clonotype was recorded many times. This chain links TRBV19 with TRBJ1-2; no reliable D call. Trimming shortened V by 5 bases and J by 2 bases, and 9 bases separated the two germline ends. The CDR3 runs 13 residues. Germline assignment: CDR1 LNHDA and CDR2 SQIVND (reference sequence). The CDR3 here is CASSPTENYGYTF. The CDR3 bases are TGTGCCAGTAGTCCCACAGAGAACTATGGCTACACCTTC.

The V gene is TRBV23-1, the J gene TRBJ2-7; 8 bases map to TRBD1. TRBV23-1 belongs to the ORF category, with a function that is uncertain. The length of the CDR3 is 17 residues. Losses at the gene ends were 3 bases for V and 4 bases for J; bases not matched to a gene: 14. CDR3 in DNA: TGCGCCAGCAGTCAGCGGAACCTGGGACAGGCGCCTTACGAGCAGTACTTC. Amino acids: CASSQRNLGQAPYEQYF.

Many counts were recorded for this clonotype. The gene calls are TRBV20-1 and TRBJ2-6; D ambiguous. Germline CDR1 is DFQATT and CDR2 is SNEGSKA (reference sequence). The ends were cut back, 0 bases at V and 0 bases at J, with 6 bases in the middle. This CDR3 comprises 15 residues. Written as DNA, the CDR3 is TGCAGTGCTAGAGACAGACTCTCTGGGGCCAACGTCCTGACTTTC. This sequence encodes CSARDRLSGANVLTF.

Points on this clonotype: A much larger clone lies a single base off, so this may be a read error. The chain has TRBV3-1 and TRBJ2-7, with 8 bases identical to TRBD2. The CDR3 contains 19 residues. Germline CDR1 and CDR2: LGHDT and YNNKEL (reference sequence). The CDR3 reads CARSQDSTEAGGGSYEQYF. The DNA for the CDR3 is TGTGCCCGCAGCCAAGATTCGACGGAGGCGGGGGGAGGCAGCTACGAGCAGTACTTC.

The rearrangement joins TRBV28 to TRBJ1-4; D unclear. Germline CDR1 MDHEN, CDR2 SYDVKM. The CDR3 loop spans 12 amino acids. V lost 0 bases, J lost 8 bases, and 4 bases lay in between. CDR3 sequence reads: CASSLWNEKLFF. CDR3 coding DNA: TGTGCCAGCAGTTTATGGAACGAAAAACTGTTTTTT. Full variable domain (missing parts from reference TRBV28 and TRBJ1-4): DVKVTQSSRYLVKRTGEKVFLECVQDMDHENMFWYRQDPGLGLRLIYFSYDVKMKEKGDIPEGYSVSREKKERFSLILESASTNQTSMYLCASSLWNEKLFFGSGTQLSVL.

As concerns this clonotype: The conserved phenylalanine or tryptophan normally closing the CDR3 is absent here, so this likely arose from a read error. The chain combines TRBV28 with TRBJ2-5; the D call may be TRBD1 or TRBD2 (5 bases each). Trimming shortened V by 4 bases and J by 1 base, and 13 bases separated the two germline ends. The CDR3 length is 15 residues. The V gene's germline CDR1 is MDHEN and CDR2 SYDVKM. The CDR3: CASSSIGTAQETQYL. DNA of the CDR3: TGTGCCAGCAGTTCCATCGGGACGGCCCAAGAGACCCAGTACCTC.

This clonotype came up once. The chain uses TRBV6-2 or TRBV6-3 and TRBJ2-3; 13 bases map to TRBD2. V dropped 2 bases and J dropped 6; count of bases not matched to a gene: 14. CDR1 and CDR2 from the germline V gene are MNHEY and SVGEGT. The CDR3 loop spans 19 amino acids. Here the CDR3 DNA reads TGTGCCAGCAGTTACCAGAGGGGGACTAGCGGGGTAAACAGGGATACGCAGTATTTT. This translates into CASSYQRGTSGVNRDTQYF.

CDR3 sequence reads: CASSQVMAGLDYGYTF. Written as DNA, the CDR3 is TGCGCCAGCAGCCAAGTGATGGCAGGGTTAGACTATGGCTACACCTTC. The chain carries TRBV4-1 and TRBJ1-2, with D tentatively TRBD1 (5 bases). V was clipped by 1 base and J by 3 bases, with 15 bases between them. Germline values: CDR1 MGHRA, CDR2 YSYEKL. The CDR3 sequence is 16 residues long.